The rows below give T cell receptor beta chains drawn from one sample of a study of vaccination and CD4 T cells after COVID-19. TCRdb analysed the PCR reads with MiXCR anew, one entry per CDR3 protein. The data hold around 15,000 distinct CDR3 sequences, with about 45% observed a single time. These TCRs' antigens remain unknown. The source was CD4+ T cells from blood, cultured in vitro, collected after SARS-CoV-2 vaccination. These receptors came from a human donor who had recovered from COVID-19. The CDR3 runs from the conserved cysteine through the conserved F or W. A D gene is named only where the DNA matches it firmly. Clone size, where shown, is once, few, many, or a class for clones that have expanded.

D	size	V	J	length	DNA	CDR3
-	-	TRBV27	TRBJ1-2	13	TGTGCCAGCGGATCGGGACTGAAATATGGCTACACCTTC	CASGSGLKYGYTF
-	-	TRBV4-2	TRBJ2-7	14	-	CASSQVGGGTVVYF
TRBD2	medium-sized	TRBV20-1	TRBJ2-7	15	TGCAGTGCTAGAGATGGGGCTAGCGGGGGCTACGAGCAGTACTTC	CSARDGASGGYEQYF
-	-	TRBV25-1	TRBJ1-5	14	TGTGCCAGCCAGGATAGCGGGCGCACAGATACGCAGCATTTT	CASQDSGRTDTQHF
TRBD2	-	TRBV7-2	TRBJ2-3	17	TGTGCCAGCAGCTTAAGGGCGGGAGAGGGGAGCACAGATACGCAGTATTTT	CASSLRAGEGSTDTQYF
-	-	TRBV11-3	TRBJ1-1	12	TGTGCCAGCAGCTCAGATCTGGGGGAAGCTTTCTTT	CASSSDLGEAFF
-	-	TRBV28	TRBJ1-3	14	TGTGCCAGCAGAAAAGGATCCTCTGGAAACACCATATATTTT	CASRKGSSGNTIYF
TRBD1	-	TRBV5-6	TRBJ1-2	13	TGTGCCAGCAGCTTGCGGGACAGGGATGGCTACACCTTC	CASSLRDRDGYTF
-	-	TRBV20-1	TRBJ2-7	14	TGCAGTGCTAGAACCAGTGGTAGGGCCTACGAGCAGTACTTC	CSARTSGRAYEQYF
TRBD1	medium-sized	TRBV20-1	TRBJ1-6	13	TGCAGTGCCGGGACAGTTTATAATTCACCCCTCCACTTT	CSAGTVYNSPLHF
TRBD2	-	TRBV20-1	TRBJ2-7	16	TGCAGTGCAGGTCTAGCGGGAGCACGAGGAAAAAACGAGCAGTACTTC	CSAGLAGARGKNEQYF
-	few	TRBV28	TRBJ1-2	13	TGTGCCAGCCAGAAGACGGGACACTCTGGCTACACCTTC	CASQKTGHSGYTF
-	-	TRBV20-1	TRBJ1-1	14	TGCAGTGCGCGACGACAGAAATGGGGAACTGAAGCTTTCTTT	CSARRQKWGTEAFF
-	-	TRBV6-5	TRBJ2-5	15	TGTGCCAGCAGTTCCCCCATGGGGGGCCAAGAGACCCAGTACTTC	CASSSPMGGQETQYF
-	-	TRBV4-1	TRBJ1-3	15	TGCGCCAGTACCCTCAGGTTCGGCTCTGGAAACACCATATATTTT	CASTLRFGSGNTIYF
-	-	TRBV6-2/TRBV6-3	TRBJ2-4	14	TGTGCCAGCAGTCGAAGCGGGACACAAAACATTCAGTACTTC	CASSRSGTQNIQYF
TRBD1	few	TRBV20-1	TRBJ1-5	13	TGCAGTGCTGACAGGGAGAGAAATCAGCCCCAGCATTTT	CSADRERNQPQHF
-	few	TRBV19	TRBJ2-2	15	TGTGCCAGTAGTGGAGGGGCGCGGTACACCGGGGAGCTGTTTTTT	CASSGGARYTGELFF
TRBD2	medium-sized	TRBV6-4	TRBJ2-2	15	TGTGCCAGCAGTGACGGCGGGAGGGACACCGGGGAGCTGTTTTTT	CASSDGGRDTGELFF
TRBD1	-	TRBV12-3/TRBV12-4	TRBJ1-4	15	TGTGCCAGCACCCCCACCACAGGGGGCGTTGAAAAACTGTTTTTT	CASTPTTGGVEKLFF
-	medium-sized	TRBV20-1	TRBJ2-1	12	TGCAGTGTGGGCGGAAACAGGCATGAGCAGTTCTTC	CSVGGNRHEQFF
TRBD2	-	TRBV30	TRBJ2-1	17	TGTGCCTCGGATGGGTTAGGGACTAGCGGTTCCTACAATGAGCAGTTCTTC	CASDGLGTSGSYNEQFF
-	few	TRBV20-1	TRBJ2-7	16	TGCAGTGCCAGGGTCCAACAGGCCTCCGACACCGACGAGCAGTACTTC	CSARVQQASDTDEQYF
-	-	TRBV11-2	TRBJ2-3	16	TGTGCCAGCAGCTTAGGTGGAATCGGGGGCACAGATACGCAGTATTTT	CASSLGGIGGTDTQYF
-	once	TRBV30	TRBJ1-5	16	TGTGCCTGGAGTGAATATGGAGCAGGGGTTCTTCGACCCCAGCATTTT	CAWSEYGAGVLRPQHF
TRBD2	medium-sized	TRBV2	TRBJ2-1	15	TGTGCCAGCAGTGTAGTGACTAGCGGATACAATGAGCAGTTCTTC	CASSVVTSGYNEQFF
TRBD1	-	TRBV4-2	TRBJ1-1	15	TGTGCCAGCAGCCAAGATTCGACAGGGGGAACTGAAACTTTCTTT	CASSQDSTGGTETFF
TRBD1	-	TRBV20-1	TRBJ2-6	16	TGCAGTGCGCGGGACAGGGAATACTCTGGGGCCAACGTCCTGACTTTC	CSARDREYSGANVLTF
TRBD2	-	TRBV7-9	TRBJ2-3	16	TGTGCCAGCAGCTGGAGTTTAGCGGGAGCCTCAGATACGCAGTATTTT	CASSWSLAGASDTQYF
-	medium-sized	TRBV5-1	TRBJ1-5	13	TGCGCCAGCAGCTTATTGGGGCCTCAGCCCCAGCATTTT	CASSLLGPQPQHF
TRBD1	-	TRBV5-8	TRBJ2-5	14	TGTGCCAGCAGCATGGGACAGAGCCAAGAGACCCAGTACTTC	CASSMGQSQETQYF
TRBD1	-	TRBV19	TRBJ1-2	16	TGTGCCAGTAGTCCGAGGGACAGGGTGAGGGCTGTGGACTACACCTTC	CASSPRDRVRAVDYTF
TRBD1	-	TRBV6-4	TRBJ1-6	15	TGTGCCAGCAGTGACTCGGGACAGTTGGGTTCACCCCTCCACTTT	CASSDSGQLGSPLHF
-	-	TRBV30	TRBJ1-2	12	TGTGCCTGGAATCCGGTTGGATATGGCTACACCTTC	CAWNPVGYGYTF
-	-	TRBV19	TRBJ2-1	15	TGTGCCAGTAGTATCGCAGGCGGTCCTTACAATGAGCAGTTCTTC	CASSIAGGPYNEQFF
TRBD2	-	TRBV7-6	TRBJ2-1	16	TGTGCCAGCAGCTCACCTGGGCTAGCGGGAGGCGATGAGCAGTTCTTC	CASSSPGLAGGDEQFF
-	-	TRBV20-1	TRBJ2-7	13	TGCAGTGCTAGAGCTGGTACTAGCTACGAGCAGTACTTC	CSARAGTSYEQYF
-	-	TRBV4-1	TRBJ2-7	16	TGCGCCAGCAGCCAAGTCCTCGGGGTGAACTCCTACGAGCAGTACTTC	CASSQVLGVNSYEQYF
-	-	TRBV11-2	TRBJ1-2	15	TGTGCCAGCAGCTTAGATAGGTGGAGTAACTATGGCTACACCTTC	CASSLDRWSNYGYTF
-	few	TRBV7-3	TRBJ2-3	14	TGTGCCAGCAGCAATAGCGGATACACAGATACGCAGTATTTT	CASSNSGYTDTQYF
-	-	TRBV7-2	TRBJ2-2	19	TGTGCCAGCAGCTTCCAATTACCGCCGGGGGGCACGAACACCGGGGAGCTGTTTTTT	CASSFQLPPGGTNTGELFF
TRBD2	few	TRBV19	TRBJ2-3	16	TGTGCCAGTAGTATTATGCAGGGCGGGAGAGCAAATACGCAGTATTTT	CASSIMQGGRANTQYF
TRBD1	-	TRBV28	TRBJ2-7	16	TGTGCCAGCACCCCCCCACCAGGGGGAAGAGTCTACGAGCAGTACTTC	CASTPPPGGRVYEQYF
-	once	TRBV7-8	TRBJ2-2	14	TGTGCCAGCAGCCATCCGGTACAGGTCGGGGAGCTGTTTTTT	CASSHPVQVGELFF
TRBD1	few	TRBV11-1	TRBJ2-1	14	TGTGCCAGCAGGGGTGGGACAGGGGGGAATGAGCAGTTCTTC	CASRGGTGGNEQFF
TRBD2	-	TRBV10-1	TRBJ2-7	14	TGCGCCAGCAGCACAGCGGGGGACCCCTACGAGCAGTACTTC	CASSTAGDPYEQYF
TRBD2	-	TRBV7-3	TRBJ2-7	15	TGTGCCAGCAGCTTAGGTGGCGGGAGACGGTACGAGCAGTACTTC	CASSLGGGRRYEQYF
-	-	TRBV19	TRBJ1-3	12	TGTGCCAGTACCAGAGGGCAAAGGGTCATATATTTT	CASTRGQRVIYF
TRBD2	-	TRBV20-1	TRBJ2-1	14	TGCAGTGCTAGGGCTAGCGGGAGTTGGAATGAGCAGTTCTTC	CSARASGSWNEQFF
TRBD2	few	TRBV6-2/TRBV6-3	TRBJ2-1	15	TGTGCCAGCAGTTACACACCGGGACTAGTCCATGAGCAGTTCTTC	CASSYTPGLVHEQFF
-	few	TRBV6-1	TRBJ1-5	12	TGTGCCAGCAGAGCCCCCCATCAGCCCCAGCATTTT	CASRAPHQPQHF
-	-	TRBV4-1	TRBJ2-3	15	TGCGCCAGCAGTAGGCGGACCGGACCCGGAGATACGCAGTATTTT	CASSRRTGPGDTQYF
-	few	TRBV6-1	TRBJ2-1	16	TGTGCCAGCAGCCCGTTAAGAGGGGTGGCCTACAATGAGCAGTTCTTC	CASSPLRGVAYNEQFF
TRBD1	-	TRBV6-1	TRBJ2-7	16	TGTGCCAGCAGTGAAGCATTGACAGGGGGCTTTTACGAGCAGTACTTC	CASSEALTGGFYEQYF